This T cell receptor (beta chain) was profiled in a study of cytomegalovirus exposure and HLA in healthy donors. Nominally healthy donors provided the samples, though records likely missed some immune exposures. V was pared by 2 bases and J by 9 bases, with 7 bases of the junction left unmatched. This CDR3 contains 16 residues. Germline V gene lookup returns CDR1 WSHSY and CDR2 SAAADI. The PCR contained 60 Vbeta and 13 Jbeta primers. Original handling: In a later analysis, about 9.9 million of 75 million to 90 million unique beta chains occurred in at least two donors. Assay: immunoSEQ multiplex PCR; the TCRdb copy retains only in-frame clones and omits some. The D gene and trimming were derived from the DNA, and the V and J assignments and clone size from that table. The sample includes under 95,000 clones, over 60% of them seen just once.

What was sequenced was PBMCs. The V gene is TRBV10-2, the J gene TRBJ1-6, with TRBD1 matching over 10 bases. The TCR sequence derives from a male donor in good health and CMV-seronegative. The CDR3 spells CASSERLTGGRSPLHF. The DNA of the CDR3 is TGCGCCAGCAGTGAGAGGTTGACAGGGGGCCGTTCACCCCTCCACTTT.